This TCR beta chain was observed in a study of blood T cell repertoires in COVID-19. Across the study: In each case, the material was cDNA or gDNA derived from T cells, B-cell-depleted T cells, or PBMCs.

V shed 2 bases and J shed 13 bases, with 11 bases lying between them. The CDR3 loop spans 12 amino acids. Germline CDR1 LGHDT, CDR2 YNNKEL (reference sequence). In the original analysis: Scientists estimated how many nucleated cells there were by amplifying reference gene primers. Clones were sequenced by immunoSEQ multiplex PCR, and TCRdb holds only the in-frame ones, with some missing. That table furnishes V, J and clone size, whereas the DNA furnished D and trimming. The table lists roughly 290,000 clones, 70% to 90% of them singletons, with over 2% in the top ten. The TCR comes from a man between 25 and 39 years old who had recovered from COVID-19. The chain recombines TRBV3-1 (or the pseudogene TRBV3-2) with TRBJ2-2, with D possibly TRBD1 on 5 matching bases. The sequencing input was PBMCs or T cells enriched from blood (not recorded which). CDR3 bases: TGTGCCAGCAGCCAACAGGGTACCTGGCTGTTTTTT. This translates into CASSQQGTWLFF.